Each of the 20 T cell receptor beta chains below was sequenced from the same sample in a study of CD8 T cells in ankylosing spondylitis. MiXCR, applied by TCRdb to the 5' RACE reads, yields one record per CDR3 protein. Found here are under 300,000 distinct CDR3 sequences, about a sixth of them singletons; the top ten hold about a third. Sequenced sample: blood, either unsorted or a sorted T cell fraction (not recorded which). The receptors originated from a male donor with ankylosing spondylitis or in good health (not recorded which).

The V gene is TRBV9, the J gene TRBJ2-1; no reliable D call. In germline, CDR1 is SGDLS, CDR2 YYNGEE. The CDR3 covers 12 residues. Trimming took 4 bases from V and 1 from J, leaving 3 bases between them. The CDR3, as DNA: TGTGCCAGCAGCAAGTCCTACAATGAGCAGTTCTTC. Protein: CASSKSYNEQFF. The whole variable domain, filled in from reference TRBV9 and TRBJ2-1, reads DSGVTQTPKHLITATGQRVTLRCSPRSGDLSVYWYQQSLDQGLQFLIQYYNGEERAKGNILERFSAQQFPDLHSELNLSSLELGDSALYFCASSKSYNEQFFGPGTRLTVL.

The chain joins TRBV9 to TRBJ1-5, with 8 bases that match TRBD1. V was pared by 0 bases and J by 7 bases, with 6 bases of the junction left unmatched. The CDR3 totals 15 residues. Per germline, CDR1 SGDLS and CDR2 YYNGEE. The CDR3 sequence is CASSVGTGPRQPQHF. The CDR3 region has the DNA TGTGCCAGCAGCGTAGGGACAGGGCCAAGGCAGCCCCAGCATTTT. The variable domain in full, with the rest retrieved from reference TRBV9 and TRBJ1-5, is DSGVTQTPKHLITATGQRVTLRCSPRSGDLSVYWYQQSLDQGLQFLIQYYNGEERAKGNILERFSAQQFPDLHSELNLSSLELGDSALYFCASSVGTGPRQPQHFGDGTRLSIL.

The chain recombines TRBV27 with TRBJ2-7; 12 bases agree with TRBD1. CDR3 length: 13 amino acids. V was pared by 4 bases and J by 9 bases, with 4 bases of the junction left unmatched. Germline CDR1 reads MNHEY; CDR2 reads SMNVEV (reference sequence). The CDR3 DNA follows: TGTGCCAGCAGTTGGGACAGGGGGCCTGGGCAGTACTTC. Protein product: CASSWDRGPGQYF.

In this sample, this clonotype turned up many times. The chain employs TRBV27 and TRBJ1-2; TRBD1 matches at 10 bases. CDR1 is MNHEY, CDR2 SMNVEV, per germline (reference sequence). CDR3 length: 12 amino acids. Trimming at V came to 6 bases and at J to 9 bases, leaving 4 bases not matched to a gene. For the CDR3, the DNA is TGTGCCAGCAGGGAGGGACAGGGGAGCTACACCTTC. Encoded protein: CASREGQGSYTF.

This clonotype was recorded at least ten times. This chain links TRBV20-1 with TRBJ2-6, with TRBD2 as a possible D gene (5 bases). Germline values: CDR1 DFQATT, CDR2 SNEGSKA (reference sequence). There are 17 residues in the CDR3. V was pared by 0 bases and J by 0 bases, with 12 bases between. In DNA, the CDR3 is TGCAGTGCTAGAGATTGGACGGGATCCTCTGGGGCCAACGTCCTGACTTTC. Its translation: CSARDWTGSSGANVLTF.

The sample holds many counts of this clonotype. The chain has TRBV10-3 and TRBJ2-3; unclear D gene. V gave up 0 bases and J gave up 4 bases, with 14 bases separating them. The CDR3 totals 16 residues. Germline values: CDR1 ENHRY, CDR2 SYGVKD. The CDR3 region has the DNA TGTGCCATCAGTGAGTCAACAGTACCCAGTCCAGATACGCAGTATTTT. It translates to CAISESTVPSPDTQYF.

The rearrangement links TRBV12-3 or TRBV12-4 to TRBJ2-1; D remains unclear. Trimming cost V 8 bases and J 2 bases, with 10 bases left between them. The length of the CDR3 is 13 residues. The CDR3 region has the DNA TGTGCCAGCCGAGAGGTCCCCTACAATGAGCAGTTCTTC. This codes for CASREVPYNEQFF.

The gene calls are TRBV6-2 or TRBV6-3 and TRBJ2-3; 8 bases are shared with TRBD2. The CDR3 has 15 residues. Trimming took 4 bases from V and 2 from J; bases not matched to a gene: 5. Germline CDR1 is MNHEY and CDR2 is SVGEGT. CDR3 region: CASSSAGEPTDTQYF. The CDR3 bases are TGTGCCAGCAGTTCAGCGGGAGAGCCCACAGATACGCAGTATTTT.

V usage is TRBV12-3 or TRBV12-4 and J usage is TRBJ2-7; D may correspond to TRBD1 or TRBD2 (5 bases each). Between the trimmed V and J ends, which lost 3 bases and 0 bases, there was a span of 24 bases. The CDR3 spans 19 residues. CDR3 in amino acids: CASSFRPDGRDDGSYEQYF. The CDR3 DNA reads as TGTGCCAGCAGTTTCAGACCGGATGGTAGGGACGACGGCTCCTACGAGCAGTACTTC.

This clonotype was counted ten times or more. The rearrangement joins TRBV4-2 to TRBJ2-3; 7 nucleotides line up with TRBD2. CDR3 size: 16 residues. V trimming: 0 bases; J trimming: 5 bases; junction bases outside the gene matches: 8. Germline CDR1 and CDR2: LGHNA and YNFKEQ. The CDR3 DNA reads TGTGCCAGCAGCCAAGATGATGGGCGGGAGAGAGATACGCAGTATTTT. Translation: CASSQDDGRERDTQYF.

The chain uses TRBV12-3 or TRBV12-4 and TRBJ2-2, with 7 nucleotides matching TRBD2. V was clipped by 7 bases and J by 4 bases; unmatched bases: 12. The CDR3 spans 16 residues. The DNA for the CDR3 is TGTGCCAGCAAACCTGCTAGCGGTTCCAGCACCGGGGAGCTGTTTTTT. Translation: CASKPASGSSTGELFF.

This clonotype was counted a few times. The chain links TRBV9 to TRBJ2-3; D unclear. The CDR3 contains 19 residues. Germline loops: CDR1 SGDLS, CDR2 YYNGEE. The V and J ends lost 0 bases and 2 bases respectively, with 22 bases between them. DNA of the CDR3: TGTGCCAGCAGCGTAGCGCCTTGGCGGCCCGACGATTCCACAGATACGCAGTATTTT. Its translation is CASSVAPWRPDDSTDTQYF. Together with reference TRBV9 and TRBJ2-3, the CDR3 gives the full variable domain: DSGVTQTPKHLITATGQRVTLRCSPRSGDLSVYWYQQSLDQGLQFLIQYYNGEERAKGNILERFSAQQFPDLHSELNLSSLELGDSALYFCASSVAPWRPDDSTDTQYFGPGTRLTVL.

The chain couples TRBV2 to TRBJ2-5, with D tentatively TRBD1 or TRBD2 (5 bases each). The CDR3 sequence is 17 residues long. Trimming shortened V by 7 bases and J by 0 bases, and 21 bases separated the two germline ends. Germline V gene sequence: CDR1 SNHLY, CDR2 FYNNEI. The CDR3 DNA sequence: TGTGCCAGCACAGGGCCCCGGGGTACTCAAAACCAAGAGACCCAGTACTTC. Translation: CASTGPRGTQNQETQYF.

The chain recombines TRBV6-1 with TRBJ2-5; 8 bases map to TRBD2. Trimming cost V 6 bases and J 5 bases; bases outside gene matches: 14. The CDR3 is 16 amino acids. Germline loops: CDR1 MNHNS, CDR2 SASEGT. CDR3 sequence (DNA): TGTGCCAGCAGCTCCGAGGGAGCGGGAGTTGTTGAGACCCAGTACTTC. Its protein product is CASSSEGAGVVETQYF.

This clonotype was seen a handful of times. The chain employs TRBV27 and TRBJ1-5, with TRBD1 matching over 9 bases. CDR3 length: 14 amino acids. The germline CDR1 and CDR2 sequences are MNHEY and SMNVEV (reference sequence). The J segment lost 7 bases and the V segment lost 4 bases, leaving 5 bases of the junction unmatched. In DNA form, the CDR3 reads TGTGCCAGCAGTTATACAGGGGGCGGGCAGCCCCAGCATTTT. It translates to CASSYTGGGQPQHF.

CDR3 loop: CASSLGGYQPQHF. DNA for the CDR3: TGTGCCAGCAGCCTCGGGGGGTATCAGCCCCAGCATTTT. The chain joins TRBV27 to TRBJ1-5; TRBD1 might be the D (5 bases). The V gene lost 6 bases and the J gene lost 5 bases, with 11 bases spanning the gap. This CDR3 spans 13 amino acids. Germline V gene sequence: CDR1 MNHEY, CDR2 SMNVEV (reference sequence).

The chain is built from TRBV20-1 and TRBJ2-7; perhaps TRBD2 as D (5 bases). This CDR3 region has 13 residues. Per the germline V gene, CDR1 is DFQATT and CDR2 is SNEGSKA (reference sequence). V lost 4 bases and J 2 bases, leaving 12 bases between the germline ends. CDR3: CSATSSGTYEQYF. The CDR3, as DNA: TGCAGTGCTACTAGCAGTGGGACCTACGAGCAGTACTTC.

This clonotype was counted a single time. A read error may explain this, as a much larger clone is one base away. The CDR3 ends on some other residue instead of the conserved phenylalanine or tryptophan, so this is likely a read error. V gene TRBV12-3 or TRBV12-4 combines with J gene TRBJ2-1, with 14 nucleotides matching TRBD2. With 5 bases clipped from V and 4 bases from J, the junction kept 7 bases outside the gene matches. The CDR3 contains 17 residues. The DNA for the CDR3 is TGTGCCAGCAGTCCTGGGACTAGCGGGAGTATTTACAATGAGCAGTTCGTC. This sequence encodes CASSPGTSGSIYNEQFV.

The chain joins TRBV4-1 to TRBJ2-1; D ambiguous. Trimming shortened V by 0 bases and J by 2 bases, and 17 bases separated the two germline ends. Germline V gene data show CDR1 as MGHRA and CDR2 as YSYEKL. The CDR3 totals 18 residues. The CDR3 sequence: CASSQEPWVGRAYNEQFF. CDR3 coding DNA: TGCGCCAGCAGCCAAGAGCCATGGGTGGGTAGGGCCTACAATGAGCAGTTCTTC.

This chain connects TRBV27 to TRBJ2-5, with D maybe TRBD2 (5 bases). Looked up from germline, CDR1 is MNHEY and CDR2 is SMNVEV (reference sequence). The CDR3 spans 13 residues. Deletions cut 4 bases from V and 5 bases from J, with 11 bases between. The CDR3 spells CASSSEVGETQYF. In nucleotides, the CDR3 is TGTGCCAGCAGTTCGGAGGTTGGGGAGACCCAGTACTTC.